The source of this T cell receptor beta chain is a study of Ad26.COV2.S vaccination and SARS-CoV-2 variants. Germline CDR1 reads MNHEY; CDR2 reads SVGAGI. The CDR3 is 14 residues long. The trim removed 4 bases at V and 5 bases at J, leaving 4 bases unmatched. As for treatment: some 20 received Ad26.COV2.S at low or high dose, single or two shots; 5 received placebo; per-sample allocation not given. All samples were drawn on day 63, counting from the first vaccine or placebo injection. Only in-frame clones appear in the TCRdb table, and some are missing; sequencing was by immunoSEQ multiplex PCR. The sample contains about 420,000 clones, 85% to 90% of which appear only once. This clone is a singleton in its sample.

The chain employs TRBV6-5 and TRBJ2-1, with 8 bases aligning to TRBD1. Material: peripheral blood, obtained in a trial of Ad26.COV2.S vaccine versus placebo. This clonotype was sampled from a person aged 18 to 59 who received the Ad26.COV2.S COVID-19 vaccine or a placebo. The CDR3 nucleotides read TGTGCCAGCAGTTCGTACAGGGGGAACAATGAGCAGTTCTTC. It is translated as CASSSYRGNNEQFF.